The T cell receptor (beta chain) described here comes from a study of human T cells and chemical hapten exposure. Turning to the study itself: Patients having alopecia areata, totalis or universalis were mostly female.

The germline gives CDR1 SEHNR, CDR2 FQNEAQ (reference sequence). The CDR3 sequence is 14 residues long. V was shortened by 3 bases and J by 7 bases, with 10 bases between the two germline ends. TCRdb itself ran the RACE reads through MiXCR, one entry per CDR3 protein. The sample holds about 42,000 distinct CDR3 sequences, around 12% seen once. Study-level findings and limits: With DPC sensitization, TCRs exceeding 1 in 1000 frequency showed no change. Donors had alopecia, so their immune response may differ from healthy people's.

The time point here: pre-sensitization, week 0. Treatment specified: therapeutic diphenylcyclopropenone sensitization with weekly scalp DPC. Sample donors consisted of patients with alopecia, aged 18 to 70 years, who were suitable for DPC. This clonotype appeared once. Its matching antigen is unknown. This rearrangement joins TRBV7-9 to TRBJ1-6; D perhaps matches TRBD1 (5 bases). The source material was whole blood, sampled in connection with sensitization to the hapten diphenylcyclopropenone (DPC). The sequence was obtained from a woman in her twenties or thirties with alopecia areata. Some clones in this sample may be carry-over from other donors' samples. CDR3 sequence reads: CASSFGGGNSPLHF. DNA for the CDR3: TGTGCCAGCAGCTTTGGGGGAGGCAATTCACCCCTCCACTTT.